The rows below give T cell receptor beta chains drawn from one sample of a study of T cell changes during pregnancy in multiple sclerosis. Produced via immunoSEQ multiplex PCR; TCRdb's table is partial and in-frame only. Of 15,000 or so clones listed, approximately 83% are singletons. Specimen: CD8+ T cells from peripheral blood mononuclear cells, collected in the first trimester of pregnancy. Receptor source: a female donor with multiple sclerosis, enrolled in a pregnancy study. The CDR3 runs from the conserved cysteine through the conserved F or W. A D gene is named only where the DNA matches it firmly. The size field is filled for only some rows; it gives once, few, many or a size class.

TRBD1	TRBV7-9	TRBJ2-7	-	CASSRSGTGPSEQYF	TGTGCCAGCAGCCGATCCGGGACAGGGCCCTCCGAGCAGTACTTC
TRBD1	TRBV27	TRBJ2-1	-	CASSSDRDRGRLDEQFF	TGTGCCAGCAGTTCCGACAGGGACAGGGGGCGCTTAGATGAGCAGTTCTTC
TRBD1	TRBV5-6	TRBJ2-3	few	CASSYRDRGRTDTQYF	TGTGCCAGCAGCTACCGGGACAGGGGACGCACAGATACGCAGTATTTT
TRBD1	TRBV7-3	TRBJ1-6	-	CASSWTGGAASPLHF	TGTGCCAGCAGCTGGACAGGGGGCGCCGCTTCACCCCTCCACTTT
-	TRBV2	TRBJ2-3	-	CASLEPRADTQYF	TGTGCCAGCCTAGAGCCCCGCGCAGATACGCAGTATTTT
-	TRBV29-1	TRBJ2-3	-	CSVEDGGGPPDTQYF	TGCAGCGTTGAAGATGGAGGAGGGCCCCCAGATACGCAGTATTTT
TRBD2	TRBV7-6	TRBJ2-1	-	CASSLRTRNYEQFF	TGTGCCAGCAGCTTAAGGACTAGAAATTATGAGCAGTTCTTC
-	TRBV5-4	TRBJ2-1	-	CASSFEAGLTYNEQFF	TGTGCCAGCAGCTTCGAGGCCGGGTTGACCTACAATGAGCAGTTCTTC
-	TRBV14	TRBJ2-3	-	CASSQRTRNTDTQYF	TGTGCCAGCAGCCAAAGGACACGAAACACAGATACGCAGTATTTT
TRBD1	TRBV6-5	TRBJ2-7	-	CASSFRGQYEQYF	TGTGCCAGCAGTTTCAGGGGGCAGTACGAGCAGTACTTC
-	TRBV9	TRBJ2-5	-	CASSGLAGGQETQYF	TGTGCCAGCAGCGGGCTCGCAGGAGGCCAAGAGACCCAGTACTTC
TRBD1	TRBV6-4	TRBJ2-1	-	CASSDSTGGYNEQFF	TGTGCCAGCAGTGACTCTACAGGGGGCTACAATGAGCAGTTCTTC
-	TRBV7-9	TRBJ2-2	few	CASSLQGAGELFF	TGTGCCAGCAGCTTACAAGGGGCCGGGGAGCTGTTTTTT
-	TRBV29-1	TRBJ1-2	-	CSVPPRLGAGSDGYTF	TGCAGCGTCCCCCCAAGGCTAGGGGCAGGGTCGGATGGCTACACCTTC
TRBD1	TRBV2	TRBJ2-7	-	CASSEPGQGRF	TGTGCCAGCAGTGAGCCGGGACAGGGTCGCTTC
-	TRBV18	TRBJ1-1	-	CASSPERQINTEAFF	TGTGCCAGCTCACCAGAAAGACAGATAAACACTGAAGCTTTCTTT
-	TRBV19	TRBJ1-3	-	CASSATTGSGNTIYF	TGTGCCAGTAGTGCAACCACAGGGTCGGGAAACACCATATATTTT
TRBD2	TRBV2	TRBJ2-7	-	CASSEDRASGSYEQYF	TGTGCCAGCAGTGAAGACAGGGCTAGCGGGAGCTACGAGCAGTACTTC
-	TRBV2	TRBJ1-2	few	CASSRSYGYTF	TGTGCCAGCAGTAGGAGCTATGGCTACACCTTC
-	TRBV7-3	TRBJ2-3	-	CASSRRGPPTDTQYF	TGTGCCAGCTCACGGAGGGGGCCGCCGACAGATACGCAGTATTTT
TRBD1	TRBV2	TRBJ1-3	-	CASIDRGLDTIYF	TGTGCCAGCATCGACAGGGGGCTGGACACCATATATTTT
TRBD1	TRBV6-5	TRBJ1-1	-	CASSYRVPGQGTKTFF	TGTGCCAGCAGTTACCGGGTCCCCGGACAGGGCACGAAAACTTTCTTT
-	TRBV10-2	TRBJ2-2	-	CASSTGELFF	TGCGCCAGCTCTACCGGGGAGCTGTTTTTT
-	TRBV7-6	TRBJ2-1	-	CASSYQGAGNEQFF	TGTGCCAGCAGCTACCAGGGAGCGGGCAATGAGCAGTTCTTC
-	TRBV10-3	TRBJ2-1	-	CAISLGEFSYNEQFF	TGTGCCATCAGCCTCGGAGAGTTCTCCTACAATGAGCAGTTCTTC
-	TRBV6-1	TRBJ1-2	-	CASNRRWPREGYTF	TGTGCCAGCAACCGCCGATGGCCTAGGGAGGGCTACACCTTC